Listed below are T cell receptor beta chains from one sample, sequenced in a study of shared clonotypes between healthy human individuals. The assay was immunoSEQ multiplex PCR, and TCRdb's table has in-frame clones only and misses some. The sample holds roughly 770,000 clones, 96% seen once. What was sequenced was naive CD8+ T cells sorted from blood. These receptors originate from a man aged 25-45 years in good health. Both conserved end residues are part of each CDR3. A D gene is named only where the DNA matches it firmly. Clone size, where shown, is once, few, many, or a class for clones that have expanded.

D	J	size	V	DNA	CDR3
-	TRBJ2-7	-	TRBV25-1	TGTGCCAGCAGTGTCCCAGGGGACTCACGGGACGAGCAGTACTTC	CASSVPGDSRDEQYF
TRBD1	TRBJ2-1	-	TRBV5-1	TGCGCCAGCAGCTCATACCGGGACAGGGGTTACAATGAGCAGTTCTTC	CASSSYRDRGYNEQFF
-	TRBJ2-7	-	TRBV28	TGTGCCATCGGGACGGATAGCTACGAGCAGTACTTC	CAIGTDSYEQYF
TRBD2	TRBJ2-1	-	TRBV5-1	TGCGCCAGCAGCTTGGAAGGACTAGACTACAATGAGCAGTTCTTC	CASSLEGLDYNEQFF
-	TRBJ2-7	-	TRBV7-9	TGTGCCAGCACCCCCCGCAGGGACCACGAGCAGTACTTC	CASTPRRDHEQYF
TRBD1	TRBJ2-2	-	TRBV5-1	TGCGCCAGCACCTTTTCCGGGACAGGGTACGCCGGGGAGCTGTTTTTT	CASTFSGTGYAGELFF
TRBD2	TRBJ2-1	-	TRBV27	TGTGCCAGCAGTGACCTCGGGACTATACACTACAATGAGCAGTTCTTC	CASSDLGTIHYNEQFF
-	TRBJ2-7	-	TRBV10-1	TGCGCCAGCAGCCGTAACCCGGGAACCACGGACTTAGACGAGCAGTACTTC	CASSRNPGTTDLDEQYF
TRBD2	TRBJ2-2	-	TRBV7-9	TGTGCCAGCAGCTTATTCCCGGGACTAGCGGACACCGGGGAGCTGTTTTTT	CASSLFPGLADTGELFF
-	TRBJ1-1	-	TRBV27	TGTGCCAGCAGAGGGGGGACTTTGAACACTGAAGCTTTCTTT	CASRGGTLNTEAFF
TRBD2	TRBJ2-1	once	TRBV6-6	TGTGCCAGCAGTCCTAGCGGGAGGGCCGTCTACAATGAGCAGTTCTTC	CASSPSGRAVYNEQFF
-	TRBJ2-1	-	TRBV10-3	TGTGCCATCAGTGAGTCGAATACAGGGACCTACAATGAGCAGTTCTTC	CAISESNTGTYNEQFF
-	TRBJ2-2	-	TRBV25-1	TGTGCCAGCAGTGTCAGGAGTGAACTCGAGGAGCTGTTTTTT	CASSVRSELEELFF
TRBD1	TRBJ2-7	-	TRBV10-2	TGCGCCAGCTGGGGACAGGGCACTGTCCCCCCCTACGAGCAGTACTTC	CASWGQGTVPPYEQYF
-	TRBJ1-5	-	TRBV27	TGTGCCAGCAGTTTATACCCCCCCCGGGTGGAGCACCAGCCCCAGCATTTT	CASSLYPPRVEHQPQHF
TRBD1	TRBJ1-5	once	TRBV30	TGTGCCACCGGGACAGGGCTTGATCAGCCCCAGCATTTT	CATGTGLDQPQHF
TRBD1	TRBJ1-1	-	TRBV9	TGTGCCAGCAGCGGTGGGACAGGGGTAAACACTGAAGCTTTCTTT	CASSGGTGVNTEAFF
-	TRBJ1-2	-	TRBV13	TGTGCCAGCAGCTCCGGTTCATTCACAAGGACAAGCAATCTGGGAGACTATGGCTACACCTTC	CASSSGSFTRTSNLGDYGYTF
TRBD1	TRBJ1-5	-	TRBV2	TGTGCCAGCAGTGCTCGGTTGGACAGGGACAATCAGCCCCAGCATTTT	CASSARLDRDNQPQHF
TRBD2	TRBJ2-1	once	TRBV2	TGTGCCAGCAGTGAACGGACTAGTCTCTCCTACAATGAGCAGTTCTTC	CASSERTSLSYNEQFF
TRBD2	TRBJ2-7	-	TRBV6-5	TGTGCCAGCAGTTATGCGGGAGGGCCTTACGAGCAGTACTTC	CASSYAGGPYEQYF
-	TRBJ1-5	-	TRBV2	TGTGCCAGCAGTGATCTGGATAGCAATCAGCCCCAGCATTTT	CASSDLDSNQPQHF
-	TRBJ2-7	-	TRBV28	TGTGCCAGCAGTTTACGTCCCCAGGGGTTCAACGAGCAGTACTTC	CASSLRPQGFNEQYF
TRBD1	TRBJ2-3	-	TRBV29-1	TGCAGCGTAATCGGACAGGGGGCAGATACGCAGTATTTT	CSVIGQGADTQYF
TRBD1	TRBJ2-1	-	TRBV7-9	TGTGCCAGCAGCTTTCCAGGGGGCAGGTATGAGCAGTTCTTC	CASSFPGGRYEQFF
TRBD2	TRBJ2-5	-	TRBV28	TGTGCCAGCAGTTTCCCCAAGACCGGGACTAGCGGGATCGAGACCCAGTACTTC	CASSFPKTGTSGIETQYF
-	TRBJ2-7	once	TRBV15	TGTGCCACCTCCCCGCAGGGGAATAAAGACGAGCAGTACTTC	CATSPQGNKDEQYF
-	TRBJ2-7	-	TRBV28	TGTGCCAGCAGCTCGACAGGGGGATTAGCGGGAGGTCGTTTGCAGTACTTC	CASSSTGGLAGGRLQYF
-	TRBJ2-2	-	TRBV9	TGTGCCAGCAGCCCCCTCACCGGGGAGCTGTTTTTT	CASSPLTGELFF
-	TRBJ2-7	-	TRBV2	TGTGCCAGTATTGAGCCGGGACGCGACCGCTACGAGCAGTACTTC	CASIEPGRDRYEQYF
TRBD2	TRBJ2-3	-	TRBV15	TGTGCCACCAGCCAACGGGAGGGCCTAACAGATACGCAGTATTTT	CATSQREGLTDTQYF
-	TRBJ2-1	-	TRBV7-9	TGTGCCAGCAGCCCCCCCCGGGGGAGGCCTTACAATGAGCAGTTCTTC	CASSPPRGRPYNEQFF
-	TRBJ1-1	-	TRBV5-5	TGTGCCAGCAGCTTGGACATGAACACTGAAGCTTTCTTT	CASSLDMNTEAFF
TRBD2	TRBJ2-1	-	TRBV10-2	TGCGCCAGCAGTGATGGGACTAGCGGTCTGATGAATGAGCAGTTCTTC	CASSDGTSGLMNEQFF
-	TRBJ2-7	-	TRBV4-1	TGCGCCAGCAGCCAAGATCCTGGCAGCGAGCAGTACTTC	CASSQDPGSEQYF
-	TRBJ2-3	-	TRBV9	TGTGCCAGCAGCGTAGGCCGCACAGATACGCAGTATTTT	CASSVGRTDTQYF
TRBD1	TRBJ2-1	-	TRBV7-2	TGTGCCAGCAGCTCCCCCCGGGACAGGGGTACCTACAATGAGCAGTTCTTC	CASSSPRDRGTYNEQFF
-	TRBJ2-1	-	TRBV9	TGTGCCAGCAGCGTAAGGGCGGAGGACTGGGCCAATGAGCAGTTCTTC	CASSVRAEDWANEQFF
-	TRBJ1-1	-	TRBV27	TGTGCCAGCGGCCCCCTATTTGGGGCGCGGACTGAAGCTTTCTTT	CASGPLFGARTEAFF
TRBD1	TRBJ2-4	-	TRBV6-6	TGTGCCAGCAGCCCCGACAGGGTTGGCAAAAACATTCAGTACTTC	CASSPDRVGKNIQYF
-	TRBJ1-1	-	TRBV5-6	TGTGCCAGCAGCATGAGCAGGGACTCCTTTCTGAACACTGAAGCTTTCTTT	CASSMSRDSFLNTEAFF
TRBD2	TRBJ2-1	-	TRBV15	TGTGCCACCAGCAGTCGCGGGAGGGCCGACAATGAGCAGTTCTTC	CATSSRGRADNEQFF
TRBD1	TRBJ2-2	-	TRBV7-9	TGTGCCAGCAGCCGACAGGGATCGAACACCGGGGAGCTGTTTTTT	CASSRQGSNTGELFF
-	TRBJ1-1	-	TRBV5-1	TGCGCCAGCAGTTTTTCTCCGGGCCTCCCCATGAACACTGAAGCTTTCTTT	CASSFSPGLPMNTEAFF
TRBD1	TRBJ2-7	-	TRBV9	TGTGCCAGCAGCGAGATGGCGACAGGGAACTACGAGCAGTACTTC	CASSEMATGNYEQYF
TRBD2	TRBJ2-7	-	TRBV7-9	TGTGCCAGCAGCTCCACGTCGGGGGAGGGCTTCTACGAGCAGTACTTC	CASSSTSGEGFYEQYF
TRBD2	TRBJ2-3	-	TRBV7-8	TGTGCCAGCAGCTTAGCGCTTAGCGGGAGGACAGATACGCAGTATTTT	CASSLALSGRTDTQYF
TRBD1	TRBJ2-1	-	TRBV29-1	TGCAGCGTTGCTGGTACTAGGGACAGGGCAAACAATGAGCAGTTCTTC	CSVAGTRDRANNEQFF
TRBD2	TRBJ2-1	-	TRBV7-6	TGTGCCAGCAGCACCCGGGGTAGCGGGGGTTACAATGAGCAGTTCTTC	CASSTRGSGGYNEQFF
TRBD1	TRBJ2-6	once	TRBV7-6	TGTGCCAGCAGCGATGTACCGGGACAGAGCAACTCTGGGGCCAACGTCCTGACTTTC	CASSDVPGQSNSGANVLTF